This TCR beta chain was captured by sequencing in a study of cytomegalovirus exposure and HLA in healthy donors. Regarding the study as a whole: An analysis was carried out later, and it reportedly showed fewer N-insertions in an Asian-associated ancestry cluster than the roughly 670-donor mean. For most TCR beta V segments, an earlier analysis put the productive rate at about 90% or about 30% of the time.

The CDR3 has 15 amino acids. Germline V gene sequence: CDR1 MNHEY, CDR2 SVGAGI. Deletions cut 4 bases from V and 6 bases from J, with 16 bases between. Primers included in the PCR were 60 Vbeta and 13 Jbeta primers. Here immunoSEQ multiplex PCR was the method, and the copy in TCRdb shows in-frame clones only, minus some. Of over 150,000 clones in the sample, 80% to 85% are singletons; the top ten hold around 9%. About this clone itself: The antigen is undetermined.

The chain is built from TRBV6-5 and TRBJ2-1; possible D gene TRBD1, 6 bases. This TCR came from a male donor in good health and CMV-seropositive. The sample was PBMCs. The CDR3 bases are TGTGCCAGCAGTTCCCCGACCGTCAGGGGCAATGAGCAGTTCTTC. It is translated as CASSSPTVRGNEQFF.